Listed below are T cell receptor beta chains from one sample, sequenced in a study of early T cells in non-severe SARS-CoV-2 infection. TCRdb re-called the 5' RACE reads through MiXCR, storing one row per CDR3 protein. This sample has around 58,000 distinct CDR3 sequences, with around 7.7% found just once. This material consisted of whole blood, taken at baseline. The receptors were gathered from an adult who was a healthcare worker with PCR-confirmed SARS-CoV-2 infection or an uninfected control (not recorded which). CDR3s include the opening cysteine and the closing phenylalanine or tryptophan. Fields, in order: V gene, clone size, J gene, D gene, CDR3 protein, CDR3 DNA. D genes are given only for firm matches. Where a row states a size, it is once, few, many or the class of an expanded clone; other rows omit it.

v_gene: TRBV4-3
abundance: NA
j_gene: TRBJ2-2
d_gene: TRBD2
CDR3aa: CASSQVASGANTGELFF
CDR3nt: TGCGCCAGCAGCCAAGTGGCTAGCGGCGCGAACACCGGGGAGCTGTTTTTT

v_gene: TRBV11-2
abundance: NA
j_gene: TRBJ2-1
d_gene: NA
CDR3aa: CASSLTHNNEQFF
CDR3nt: TGTGCCAGCAGCCTGACCCATAACAATGAGCAGTTCTTC

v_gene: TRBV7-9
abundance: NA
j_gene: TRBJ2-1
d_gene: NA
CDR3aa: CASSLRDANEQFF
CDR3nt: TGTGCCAGCAGCTTACGGGACGCCAATGAGCAGTTCTTC

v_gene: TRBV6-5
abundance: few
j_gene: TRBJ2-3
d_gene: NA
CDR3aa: CASRRAASTDTQYF
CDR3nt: TGTGCCAGCAGAAGAGCGGCTAGCACAGATACGCAGTATTTT

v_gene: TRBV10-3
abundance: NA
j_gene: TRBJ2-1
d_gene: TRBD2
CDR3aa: CAMAGGRVNEQFF
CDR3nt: TGTGCCATGGCGGGAGGGCGGGTCAATGAGCAGTTCTTC

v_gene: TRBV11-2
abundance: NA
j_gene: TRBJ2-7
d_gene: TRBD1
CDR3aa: CASSLGPLGTGGEQYF
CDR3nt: TGTGCCAGCAGCTTAGGTCCCCTGGGGACAGGGGGCGAGCAGTACTTC

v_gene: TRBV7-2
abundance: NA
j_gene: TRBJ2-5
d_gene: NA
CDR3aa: CASSYPGWVQETQYF
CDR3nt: TGTGCCAGCAGCTATCCTGGCTGGGTACAAGAGACCCAGTACTTC

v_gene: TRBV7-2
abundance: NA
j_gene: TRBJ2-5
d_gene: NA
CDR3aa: CASSLGDYQETQYF
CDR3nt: TGTGCCAGCAGCTTAGGGGACTACCAAGAGACCCAGTACTTC

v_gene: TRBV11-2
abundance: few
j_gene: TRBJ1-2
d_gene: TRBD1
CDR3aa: CASSLGQGDGYTF
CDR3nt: TGTGCCAGCAGCCTGGGACAGGGTGACGGCTACACCTTC

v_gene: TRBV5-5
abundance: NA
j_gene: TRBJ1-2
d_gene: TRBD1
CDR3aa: CASTPGQGGGYGYTF
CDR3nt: TGTGCCAGCACCCCGGGACAGGGAGGGGGATATGGCTACACCTTC

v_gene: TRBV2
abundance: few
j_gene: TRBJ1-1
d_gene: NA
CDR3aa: CASSMGENTEAFF
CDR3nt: TGTGCCAGCAGCATGGGGGAGAACACTGAAGCTTTCTTT

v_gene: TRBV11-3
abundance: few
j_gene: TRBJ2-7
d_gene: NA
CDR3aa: CASSLSRSRGEQYF
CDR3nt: TGTGCCAGCAGCTTGAGCAGGAGCCGGGGCGAGCAGTACTTC

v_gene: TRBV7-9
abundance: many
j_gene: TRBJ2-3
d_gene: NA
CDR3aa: CASSSPAVRTDTQYF
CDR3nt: TGTGCCAGCAGCTCCCCGGCGGTACGCACAGATACGCAGTATTTT

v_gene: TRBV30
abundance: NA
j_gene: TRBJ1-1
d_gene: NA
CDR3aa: CAWRVTGNTEAFF
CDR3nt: TGTGCCTGGAGGGTGACAGGGAACACTGAAGCTTTCTTT

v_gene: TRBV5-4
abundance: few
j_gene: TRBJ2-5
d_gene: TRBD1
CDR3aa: CASSLLQGGGETQYF
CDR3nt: TGTGCCAGCAGCTTACTACAGGGGGGAGGCGAGACCCAGTACTTC

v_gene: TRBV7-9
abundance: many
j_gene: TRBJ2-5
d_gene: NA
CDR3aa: CASSLETQYF
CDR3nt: TGTGCCAGCAGCTTGGAGACCCAGTACTTC

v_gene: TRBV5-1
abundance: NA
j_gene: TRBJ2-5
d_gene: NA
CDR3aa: CASSFSRSIETQYF
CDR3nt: TGCGCCAGCAGCTTTAGTAGATCTATAGAGACCCAGTACTTC

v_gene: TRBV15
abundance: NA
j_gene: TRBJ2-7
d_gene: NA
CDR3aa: CATSRDREGGYEQYF
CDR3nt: TGTGCCACCAGCAGAGATCGGGAAGGGGGCTACGAGCAGTACTTC

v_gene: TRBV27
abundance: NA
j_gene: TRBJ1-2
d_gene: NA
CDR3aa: CATSQGKGNYGYTF
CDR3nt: TGTGCCACCTCACAAGGAAAGGGGAACTATGGCTACACCTTC

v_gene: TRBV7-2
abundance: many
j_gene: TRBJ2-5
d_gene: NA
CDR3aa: CASSQWGYQETQYF
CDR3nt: TGTGCCAGCAGCCAGTGGGGGTACCAAGAGACCCAGTACTTC

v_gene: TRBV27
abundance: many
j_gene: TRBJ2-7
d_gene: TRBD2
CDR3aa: CASSLTSVTYEQYF
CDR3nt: TGTGCCAGCAGTTTAACTAGCGTTACCTACGAGCAGTACTTC

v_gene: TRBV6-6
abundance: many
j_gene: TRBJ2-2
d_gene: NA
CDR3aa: CASSSLRGDRKTGELFF
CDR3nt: TGTGCCAGCAGTTCCCTACGAGGGGACCGAAAGACCGGGGAGCTGTTTTTT

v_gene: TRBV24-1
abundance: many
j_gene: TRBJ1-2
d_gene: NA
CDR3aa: CATSDLPKSYGYTF
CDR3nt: TGTGCCACCAGTGATTTGCCTAAGAGCTATGGCTACACCTTC

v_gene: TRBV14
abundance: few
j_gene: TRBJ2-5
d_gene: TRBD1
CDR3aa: CASSQEGQGRYQETQYF
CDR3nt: TGTGCCAGCAGCCAAGAAGGACAGGGCAGGTACCAAGAGACCCAGTACTTC

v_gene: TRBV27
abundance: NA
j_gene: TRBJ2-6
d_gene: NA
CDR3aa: CASSLSGANVLTF
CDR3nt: TGTGCCAGCAGTTTATCTGGGGCCAACGTCCTGACTTTC

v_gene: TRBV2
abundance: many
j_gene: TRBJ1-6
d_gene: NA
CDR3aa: CASSVEQGSYNSPLHF
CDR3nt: TGTGCCAGCAGTGTCGAACAGGGCTCCTATAATTCACCCCTCCACTTT

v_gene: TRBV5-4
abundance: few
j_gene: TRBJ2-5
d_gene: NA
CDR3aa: CASSLQGTETQYF
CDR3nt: TGTGCCAGCAGCTTACAGGGAACAGAGACCCAGTACTTC

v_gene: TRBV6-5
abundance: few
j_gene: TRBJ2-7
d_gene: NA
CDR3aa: CASSYSSVDSYEQYF
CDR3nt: TGTGCCAGCAGTTACTCCAGCGTAGACTCCTACGAGCAGTACTTC

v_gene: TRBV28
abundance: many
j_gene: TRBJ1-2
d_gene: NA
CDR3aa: CASSLVGYGYTF
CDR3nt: TGTGCCAGCAGTTTAGTAGGCTATGGCTACACCTTC

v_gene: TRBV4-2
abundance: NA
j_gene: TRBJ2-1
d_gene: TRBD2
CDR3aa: CASSQDLPSGSLNEQFF
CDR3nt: TGTGCCAGCAGCCAAGATCTCCCTAGCGGGAGTCTCAACGAGCAGTTCTTC